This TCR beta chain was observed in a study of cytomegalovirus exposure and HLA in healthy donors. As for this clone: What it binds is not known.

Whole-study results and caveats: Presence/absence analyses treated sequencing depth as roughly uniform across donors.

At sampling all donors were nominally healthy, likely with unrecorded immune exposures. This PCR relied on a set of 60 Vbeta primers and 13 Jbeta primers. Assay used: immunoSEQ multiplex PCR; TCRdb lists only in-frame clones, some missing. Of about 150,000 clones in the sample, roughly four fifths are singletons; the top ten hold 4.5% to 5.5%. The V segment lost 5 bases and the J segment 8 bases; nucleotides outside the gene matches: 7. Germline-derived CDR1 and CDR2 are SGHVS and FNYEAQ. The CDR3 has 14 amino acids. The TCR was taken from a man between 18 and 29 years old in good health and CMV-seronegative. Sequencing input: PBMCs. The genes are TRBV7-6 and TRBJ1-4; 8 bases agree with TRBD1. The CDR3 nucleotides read TGTGCCAGCAGCCCCCTCAGGGGGCAAGAAAAACTGTTTTTT. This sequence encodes CASSPLRGQEKLFF. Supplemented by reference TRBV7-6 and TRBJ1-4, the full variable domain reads GAGVSQSPRYKVTKRGQDVALRCDPISGHVSLYWYRQALGQGPEFLTYFNYEAQQDKSGLPNDRFSAERPEGSISTLTIQRTEQRDSAMYRCASSPLRGQEKLFFGSGTQLSVL.